This passage covers 24 T cell receptor beta chains from one sample sequenced in a study of shared clonotypes between healthy human individuals. It was CD45RO-negative cells, positively selected for CCR7, that made up naive CD8 cells, with terminally differentiated effector memory CD45RA+ cells excluded. Clones were sequenced by immunoSEQ multiplex PCR, and TCRdb holds only the in-frame ones, with some missing. The sample consists of a few million clones, around 95% of them appearing once. The sample taken for sequencing was naive CD8+ T cells from PBMCs. The receptors come from a man younger than 35 in good health. Some clones in this sample may be carry-over from other donors' samples.

The chain recombines TRBV2 with TRBJ2-1; D is perhaps TRBD1 (6 bases). Germline CDR1 SNHLY, CDR2 FYNNEI. The CDR3 consists of 15 residues. Trimming left V 10 bases short and J 3 bases short, with 19 bases between. CDR3: CATRDNIGVYNEQFF. CDR3 in DNA: TGTGCCACCCGGGACAATATTGGGGTCTACAATGAGCAGTTCTTC.

Comments on this clone: This sample also contains other DNA sequences that code for the same CDR3. The chain uses TRBV5-1 and TRBJ1-1; D unclear. Per germline, CDR1 SGHRS and CDR2 YFSETQ. The V and J ends lost 2 bases and 2 bases respectively, with 7 bases between them. This CDR3 is built from 13 residues. The CDR3 nucleotides read TGCGCCAGCAGCTTACCAGGAAACACTGAAGCTTTCTTT. Its translation: CASSLPGNTEAFF.

V usage is TRBV9 and J usage is TRBJ1-2, with TRBD1 matching over 10 bases. Germline V gene data show CDR1 as SGDLS and CDR2 as YYNGEE. This CDR3 spans 16 amino acids. With V trimmed by 0 bases and J by 4 bases, 6 bases remained unmatched. CDR3 region: CASSVARDRGGYGYTF. CDR3 DNA sequence: TGTGCCAGCAGCGTAGCTAGGGACAGGGGTGGCTATGGCTACACCTTC.

The V call is TRBV7-2, the J call TRBJ2-1; 8 bases map to TRBD2. V trimming: 5 bases; J trimming: 6 bases; junction bases outside the gene matches: 12. This CDR3 spans 16 amino acids. Germline V lookup: CDR1 SGHTA, CDR2 FQGNSA. The CDR3 spells CASSHTPGLGTNEQFF. In DNA form, the CDR3 reads TGTGCCAGCAGCCATACGCCGGGACTAGGGACCAATGAGCAGTTCTTC.

The V call is TRBV27, the J call TRBJ2-7, with 7 positions matching TRBD2. After removal of 3 bases from V and 2 bases from J, the junction contained 7 bases not matched to a gene. This CDR3 spans 15 amino acids. Germline CDR1 reads MNHEY; CDR2 reads SMNVEV (reference sequence). CDR3 bases: TGTGCCAGCAGTTTCAAAGCGGGATGGGCCTACGAGCAGTACTTC. It specifies CASSFKAGWAYEQYF.

Remarks on this clone: This CDR3 is also generated by other DNA sequences in the sample. The chain joins TRBV27 to TRBJ2-7; D perhaps matches TRBD2 (6 bases). This CDR3 has 15 amino acids. The germline V gene encodes CDR1 MNHEY and CDR2 SMNVEV (reference sequence). V was shortened by 6 bases and J by 0 bases, with 15 bases between the two germline ends. The CDR3 reads CASSPRGSGSYEQYF. CDR3 DNA sequence: TGTGCCAGCAGCCCCCGGGGTAGCGGCTCCTACGAGCAGTACTTC.

The gene calls are TRBV7-6 and TRBJ2-3; D is perhaps TRBD2 (6 bases). The CDR3 has 16 residues. Germline assignment: CDR1 SGHVS and CDR2 FNYEAQ. Trimming left V 1 base short and J 4 bases short, with 15 bases between. As DNA, the CDR3 is TGTGCCAGCAGCTTAGAGAAAACGCGGGGTTCAGATACGCAGTATTTT. This gives the protein CASSLEKTRGSDTQYF.

This chain links TRBV4-2 with TRBJ1-1; D gene ambiguous. Germline CDR1 is LGHNA and CDR2 is YNFKEQ. The CDR3 contains 15 residues. The V end lost 1 base, the J end lost 5 bases, and 14 bases lay between the germline ends. The CDR3 is CASSQAYFTGTEAFF. In DNA form, the CDR3 reads TGTGCCAGCAGCCAAGCCTACTTTACCGGGACTGAAGCTTTCTTT.

Only one count was recorded for this clone. The chain has TRBV5-1 and TRBJ2-1; 7 bases line up with TRBD2. The CDR3 totals 14 residues. The germline V gene has CDR1 SGHRS and CDR2 YFSETQ. V lost 7 bases, J lost 8 bases, and 12 bases stayed unmatched. CDR3 amino acids: CASSSSSRGDEQFF. The CDR3 DNA reads TGCGCCAGCTCCAGCTCCAGCCGGGGGGATGAGCAGTTCTTC.

For this clone: Other nucleotide sequences in the sample specify the same CDR3. The chain is built from TRBV4-1 and TRBJ2-1; D is possibly TRBD2 (5 bases). The CDR3 runs to 12 residues. CDR1 is MGHRA, CDR2 YSYEKL, per germline. V lost 1 base to trimming and J lost 8 bases, with 6 bases between them. This CDR3 is CASSQGGYEQFF. For the CDR3, the DNA is TGCGCCAGCAGCCAAGGAGGGTATGAGCAGTTCTTC.

The V call is TRBV4-2, the J call TRBJ1-2; possibly TRBD1 for D (5 bases). Trimming left V 3 bases short and J 1 base short, with 12 bases between. Germline values: CDR1 LGHNA, CDR2 YNFKEQ. The CDR3 has 15 residues. As DNA, the CDR3 is TGTGCCAGCAGCCAGGACTGGGGGGTTAACTATGGCTACACCTTC. Its translation is CASSQDWGVNYGYTF.

The chain joins TRBV5-6 to TRBJ1-2; D not certain. Germline V gene lookup returns CDR1 SGHDT and CDR2 YYEEEE. V was pared by 2 bases and J by 4 bases, with 15 bases between. The CDR3 consists of 15 residues. The CDR3 region is CASSFMASKGYGYTF. CDR3 DNA: TGTGCCAGCAGCTTCATGGCTTCTAAGGGCTATGGCTACACCTTC.

On this clone: The same CDR3 can be traced to other DNA sequences in this sample. The rearrangement joins TRBV4-1 to TRBJ1-1; D not certain. The V and J ends lost 1 base and 5 bases respectively, with 11 bases between them. The length of the CDR3 is 14 residues. CDR1 is MGHRA and CDR2 is YSYEKL in the germline V gene. Written as DNA, the CDR3 is TGCGCCAGCAGCCAAGGCCGGGTGGGGACTGAAGCTTTCTTT. It encodes CASSQGRVGTEAFF.

This sequence joins TRBV4-2 and TRBJ2-1, with a possible D match to TRBD2 (6 bases). There are 17 residues in the CDR3. Trimming cost V 1 base and J 3 bases, with 16 bases left between them. Germline CDR1 and CDR2: LGHNA and YNFKEQ. The CDR3 is CASSQVVASASYNEQFF. The DNA for the CDR3 is TGTGCCAGCAGCCAAGTCGTGGCTAGCGCAAGCTACAATGAGCAGTTCTTC.

A single count supports this clone. The chain joins TRBV7-8 to TRBJ2-1; perhaps TRBD2 as D (6 bases). Trimming took 5 bases from V and 2 from J, leaving 19 bases between them. The length of the CDR3 is 17 residues. Germline V CDR1 and CDR2: SGHVS, FQNEAQ. CDR3 bases: TGTGCCAGCAGCCGATCTCCGGGACTCCCTACCTACAATGAGCAGTTCTTC. Encoded protein: CASSRSPGLPTYNEQFF.

The chain is built from TRBV27 and TRBJ2-1, with 8 nucleotides matching TRBD2. CDR1 is MNHEY and CDR2 is SMNVEV in the germline V gene (reference sequence). There are 16 residues in the CDR3. The J segment lost 6 bases and the V segment lost 4 bases, leaving 11 bases of the junction unmatched. The CDR3 sequence: CASSSPRAGEGNEQFF. The CDR3 bases are TGTGCCAGCAGTTCCCCCAGAGCGGGAGAGGGCAATGAGCAGTTCTTC.

CDR3 DNA sequence: TGTGCCAGCAGCTTATGGCGGGACCAAGAGACCCAGTACTTC. Its protein product is CASSLWRDQETQYF. The chain is built from TRBV7-6 and TRBJ2-5; a weak D match, TRBD2 (5 bases). The CDR3 has 14 residues. Trimming pared 2 bases from V and 0 bases from J, leaving 7 bases between. The V gene's germline CDR1 is SGHVS and CDR2 FNYEAQ.

The chain uses TRBV11-2 and TRBJ2-1, with 7 bases matching TRBD2. Germline V gives CDR1 SGHAT, CDR2 FQNNGV. The length of the CDR3 is 18 residues. Trimming removed 5 bases from V and 0 bases from J; junction bases left unmatched: 13. The CDR3 bases are TGTGCCAGCAGCCAGTCTACTCTAGCGGAGGGCTCCTACAATGAGCAGTTCTTC. Translated, it gives CASSQSTLAEGSYNEQFF.

This clone was counted once. This sample also contains other DNA sequences that code for the same CDR3. The rearrangement links TRBV6-1 to TRBJ2-7, with 7 bases aligning to TRBD1. Germline V gene sequence: CDR1 MNHNS, CDR2 SASEGT. Trimming at V came to 4 bases and at J to 0 bases, leaving 3 bases not matched to a gene. The CDR3 contains 14 residues. The CDR3 spells CASSARDSSYEQYF. The DNA of the CDR3 is TGTGCCAGCAGTGCTAGGGACAGCTCCTACGAGCAGTACTTC.

This chain connects TRBV10-2 to TRBJ1-5, with unresolved D. The CDR3 extends over 14 amino acids. Germline V gene lookup returns CDR1 WSHSY and CDR2 SAAADI. V gave up 5 bases and J gave up 0 bases, with 8 bases separating them. CDR3 residues: CASSFGYSNQPQHF. As DNA, the CDR3 is TGCGCCAGCAGTTTTGGATATAGCAATCAGCCCCAGCATTTT.

This chain connects TRBV28 to TRBJ1-5, with TRBD1 matching over 7 bases. Germline CDR1 reads MDHEN; CDR2 reads SYDVKM. V dropped 7 bases and J dropped 5; count of bases not matched to a gene: 11. This CDR3 is built from 15 residues. CDR3 residues: CASTITTGAYQPQHF. The CDR3, as DNA: TGTGCCAGCACCATTACCACAGGGGCCTATCAGCCCCAGCATTTT.

The V gene is TRBV28, the J gene TRBJ2-1; TRBD2 matches 8 bases. There are 13 residues in the CDR3. Germline V gives CDR1 MDHEN, CDR2 SYDVKM. Trimming at V came to 2 bases and at J to 10 bases, leaving 4 bases not matched to a gene. Written as DNA, the CDR3 is TGTGCCAGCAGTTTACCTAGCGGGTTGGAGCAGTTCTTC. Protein: CASSLPSGLEQFF.

V and J are TRBV7-9 and TRBJ2-1, with D perhaps TRBD2 (6 bases). There are 17 residues in the CDR3. The V gene's germline CDR1 is SEHNR and CDR2 FQNEAQ (reference sequence). The V gene lost 5 bases and the J gene lost 4 bases, with 21 bases spanning the gap. The CDR3 is CASSPSTGTAGYNEQFF. For the CDR3, the DNA is TGTGCCAGCAGCCCCAGCACCGGGACTGCGGGGTACAATGAGCAGTTCTTC.

This chain joins TRBV27 and TRBJ1-1; a weak D match, TRBD1 (6 bases). The germline V and J ends were trimmed by 4 bases and 4 bases, with 10 bases remaining between them. The CDR3 length is 13 residues. In germline, CDR1 is MNHEY, CDR2 SMNVEV (reference sequence). In DNA form, the CDR3 reads TGTGCCAGCAGTTCAGGGACAATCACTGAAGCTTTCTTT. Translated, it gives CASSSGTITEAFF.